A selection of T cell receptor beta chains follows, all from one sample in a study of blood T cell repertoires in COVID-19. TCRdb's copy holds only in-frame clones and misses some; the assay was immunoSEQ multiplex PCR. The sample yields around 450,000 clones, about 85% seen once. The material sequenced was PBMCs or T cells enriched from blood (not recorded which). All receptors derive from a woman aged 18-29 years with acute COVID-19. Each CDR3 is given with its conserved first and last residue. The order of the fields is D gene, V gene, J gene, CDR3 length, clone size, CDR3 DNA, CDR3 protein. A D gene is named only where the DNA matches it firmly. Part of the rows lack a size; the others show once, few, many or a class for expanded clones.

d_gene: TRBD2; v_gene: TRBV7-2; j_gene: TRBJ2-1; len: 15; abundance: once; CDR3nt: TGTGCCAGCAGCTTAATGACTAGCGAGTACAATGAGCAGTTCTTC; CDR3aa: CASSLMTSEYNEQFF
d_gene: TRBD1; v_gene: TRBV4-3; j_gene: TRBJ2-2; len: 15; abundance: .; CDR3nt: TGCGCCAGCAGCAGGGGGCAGTCGAACACCGGGGAGCTGTTTTTT; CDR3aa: CASSRGQSNTGELFF
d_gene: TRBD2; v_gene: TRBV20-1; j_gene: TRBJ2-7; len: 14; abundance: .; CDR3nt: TGCAGTGCTAGTCCCACTAGCGGCTCCTACGAGCAGTACTTC; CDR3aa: CSASPTSGSYEQYF
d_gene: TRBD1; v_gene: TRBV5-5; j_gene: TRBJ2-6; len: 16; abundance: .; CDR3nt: TGTGCCAGCAGCTCTCAGGGGGTTACTGGGGCCAACGTCCTGACTTTC; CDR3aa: CASSSQGVTGANVLTF
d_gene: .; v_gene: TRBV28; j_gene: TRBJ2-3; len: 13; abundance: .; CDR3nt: TGTGCCAGCAGCCTCACCTACGGGGATACGCAGTATTTT; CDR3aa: CASSLTYGDTQYF
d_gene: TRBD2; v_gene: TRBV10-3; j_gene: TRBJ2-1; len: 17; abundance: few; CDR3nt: TGTGCCATCAGTGAGTCAAAAGGTCTAGCGGGAGAGAATGAGCAGTTCTTC; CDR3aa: CAISESKGLAGENEQFF
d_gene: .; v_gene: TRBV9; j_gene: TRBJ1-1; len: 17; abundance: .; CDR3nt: TGTGCCAGCAGCGCCGGGAAAGGGGGAAGAAGGGACACTGAAGCTTTCTTT; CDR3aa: CASSAGKGGRRDTEAFF
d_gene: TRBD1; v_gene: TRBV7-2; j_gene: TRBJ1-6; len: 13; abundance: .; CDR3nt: TGTGCCAGCAGCTGGGGGACAGGGGGTACCCTCCACTTT; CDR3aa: CASSWGTGGTLHF
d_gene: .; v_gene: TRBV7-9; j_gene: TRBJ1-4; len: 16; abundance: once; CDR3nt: TGTGCCAGCAGCTTAGGGACGAGGGGGACTAATGAAAAACTGTTTTTT; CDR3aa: CASSLGTRGTNEKLFF
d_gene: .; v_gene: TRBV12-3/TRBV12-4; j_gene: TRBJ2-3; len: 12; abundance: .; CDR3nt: TGTGCCAGTGCCAGGGAGGCAGATACGCAGTATTTT; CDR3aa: CASAREADTQYF
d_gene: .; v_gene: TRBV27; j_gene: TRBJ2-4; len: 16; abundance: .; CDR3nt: TGTGCCAGCAGTTCAATTGAGGGGGTCGCCAAAAACATTCAGTACTTC; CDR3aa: CASSSIEGVAKNIQYF
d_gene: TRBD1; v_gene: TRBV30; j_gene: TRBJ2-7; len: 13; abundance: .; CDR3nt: TGTGCCTGGAGCTACAGGGGTCCCTACGAGCAGTACTTC; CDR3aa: CAWSYRGPYEQYF
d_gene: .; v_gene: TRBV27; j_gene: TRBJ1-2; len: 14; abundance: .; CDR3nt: TGTGCCAGCAGGTCCCCGACAGCTAACTATGGCTACACCTTC; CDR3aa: CASRSPTANYGYTF
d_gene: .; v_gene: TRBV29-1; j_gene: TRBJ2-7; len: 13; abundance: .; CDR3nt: TGCAGCGTTCTTGTAGATTCAAAGTACGAGCAGTACTTC; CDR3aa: CSVLVDSKYEQYF
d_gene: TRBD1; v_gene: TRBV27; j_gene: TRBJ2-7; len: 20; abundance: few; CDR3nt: TGTGCCAGCAGTTTAAAGTGGGCCCCCGGGACAGGGGACCTCTCCTACGAGCAGTACTTC; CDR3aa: CASSLKWAPGTGDLSYEQYF
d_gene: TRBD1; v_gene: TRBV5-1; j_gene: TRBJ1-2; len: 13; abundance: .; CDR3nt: TGCGCCAGCAGCCCAGGACAGGGGGATGGCTACACCTTC; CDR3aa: CASSPGQGDGYTF
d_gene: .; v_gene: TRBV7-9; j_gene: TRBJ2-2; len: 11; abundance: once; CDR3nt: TGTGCCAGCAGCTTCGGCGGGGAGCTGTTTTTT; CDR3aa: CASSFGGELFF
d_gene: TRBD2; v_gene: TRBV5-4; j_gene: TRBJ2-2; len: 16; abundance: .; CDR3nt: TGTGCCAGCAGCTTGACGGGACTAGCGGGTACCGGGGAGCTGTTTTTT; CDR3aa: CASSLTGLAGTGELFF
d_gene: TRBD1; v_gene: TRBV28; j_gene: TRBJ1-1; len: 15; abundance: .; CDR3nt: TGTGCCAGCAGTTTATGGGTACAGGGGGAGTCTGAAGCTTTCTTT; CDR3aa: CASSLWVQGESEAFF
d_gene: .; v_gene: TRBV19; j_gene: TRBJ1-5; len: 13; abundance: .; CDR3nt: TGTGCCAGTAGTAGGGACACCAATCAGCCCCAGCATTTT; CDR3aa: CASSRDTNQPQHF
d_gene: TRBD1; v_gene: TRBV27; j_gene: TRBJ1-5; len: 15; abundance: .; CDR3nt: TGTGCCAGCAAGGGGACAGGCTATAGCAATCAGCCCCAGCATTTT; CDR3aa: CASKGTGYSNQPQHF
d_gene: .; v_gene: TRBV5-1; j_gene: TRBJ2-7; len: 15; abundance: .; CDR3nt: TGCGCCAGCAGCTTGGTTTTTGACAGACCCTACGAGCAGTACTTC; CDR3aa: CASSLVFDRPYEQYF
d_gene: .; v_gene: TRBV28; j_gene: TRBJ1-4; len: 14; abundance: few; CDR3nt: TGTGCCAGCAGCAGCTCGGACAGAAGCGAAAAACTGTTTTTT; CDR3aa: CASSSSDRSEKLFF
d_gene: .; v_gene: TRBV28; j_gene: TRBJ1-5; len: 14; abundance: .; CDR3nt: TGTGCCAGCAGTTTAAAACAGGGTCATCAGCCCCAGCATTTT; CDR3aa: CASSLKQGHQPQHF
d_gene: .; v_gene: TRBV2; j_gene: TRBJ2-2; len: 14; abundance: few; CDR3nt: TGTGCCAGCACCAGAGAGGTCAGCACCGGGGAGCTGTTTTTT; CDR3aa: CASTREVSTGELFF
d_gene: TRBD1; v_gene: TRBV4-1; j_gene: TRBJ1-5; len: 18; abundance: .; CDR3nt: TGCGCCAGCAGCCAGGGTGGGACAGGGGAGGTTCTCAATCAGCCCCAGCATTTT; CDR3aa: CASSQGGTGEVLNQPQHF
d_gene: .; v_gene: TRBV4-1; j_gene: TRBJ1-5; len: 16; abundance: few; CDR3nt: TGCGCCAGCAGCCAAGATGAGGGGGTAGGCAATCAGCCCCAGCATTTT; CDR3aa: CASSQDEGVGNQPQHF
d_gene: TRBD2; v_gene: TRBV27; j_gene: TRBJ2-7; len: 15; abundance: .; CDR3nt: TGTGCCAGCAGTTTATTGACTAGCGGGAGCTACGAGCAGTACTTC; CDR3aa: CASSLLTSGSYEQYF
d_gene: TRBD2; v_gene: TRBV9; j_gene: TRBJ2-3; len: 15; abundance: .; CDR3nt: TGTGCCAGCAGCGATCGTAGCGGGGTAACAGATACGCAGTATTTT; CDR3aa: CASSDRSGVTDTQYF
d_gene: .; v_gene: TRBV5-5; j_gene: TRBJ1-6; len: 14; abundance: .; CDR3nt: TGTGCCAGCAGCCCTGAACAGTATAATTCACCCCTCCACTTT; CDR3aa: CASSPEQYNSPLHF
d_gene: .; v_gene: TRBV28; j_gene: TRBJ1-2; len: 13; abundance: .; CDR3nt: TGTGCCAGCAGTTTTGGCGGGGCCTATGGCTACACCTTC; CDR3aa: CASSFGGAYGYTF
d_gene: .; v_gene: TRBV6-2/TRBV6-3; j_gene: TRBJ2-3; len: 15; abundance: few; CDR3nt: TGTGCCAGCAGTTACTCGGCGGGAAGCACAGATACGCAGTATTTT; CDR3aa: CASSYSAGSTDTQYF
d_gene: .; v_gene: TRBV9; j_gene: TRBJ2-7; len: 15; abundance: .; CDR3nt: TGTGCCAGCAGCCTTTCAGGGACATCCGTATACGAGCAGTACTTC; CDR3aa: CASSLSGTSVYEQYF
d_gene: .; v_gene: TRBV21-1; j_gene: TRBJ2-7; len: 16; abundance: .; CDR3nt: TGTGCCAGCAGTCTCAGAAGCGGGAGTTGGTGTTACGAGCAGTACTTC; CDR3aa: CASSLRSGSWCYEQYF
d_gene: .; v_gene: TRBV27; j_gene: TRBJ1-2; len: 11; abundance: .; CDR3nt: TGTGCCAGCAGTTCTTTGGGGGGTTCCGCCTTC; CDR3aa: CASSSLGGSAF
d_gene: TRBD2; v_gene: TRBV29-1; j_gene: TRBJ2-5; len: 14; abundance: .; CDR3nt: TGCAGCGGAACACTAGCGGGGCGGATGGAGACCCAGTACTTC; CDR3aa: CSGTLAGRMETQYF
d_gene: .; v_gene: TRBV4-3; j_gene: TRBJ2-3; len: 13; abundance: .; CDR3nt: TGCGCCAGCAGCCAAGTTGGCTCCCTTACGCAGTATTTT; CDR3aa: CASSQVGSLTQYF